The next 25 T cell receptor beta chains were all read from a single sample in a study of CD4 T cells in relation to SARS-CoV-2 and coronaviruses. CD4+ T cells from unexposed donors were obtained before the COVID-19 pandemic (2011-2018). After more than eight days of culture, CD4+ T cells were isolated. Using immunoSEQ multiplex PCR, the repertoire was profiled, and TCRdb retains in-frame clones only, with some absent. This sample has some 17,000 clones, with around 79% found just once. For these receptors, no antigen is known. The sequencing sample was made of CD4+ T cells from PBMCs, cultured in vitro. These receptors originate from a human donor in good health.

The chain links TRBV5-5 to TRBJ2-2; D could derive from TRBD1 or TRBD2 (5 bases each). Germline lookup yields CDR1 SGHKS and CDR2 YYEKEE (reference sequence). The CDR3 is 15 residues long. Between the trimmed V and J ends, which lost 7 bases and 2 bases, there was a span of 15 bases. CDR3 DNA sequence: TGTGCCAGCGGCCCCGGGACCGTAAACACCGGGGAGCTGTTTTTT. It encodes CASGPGTVNTGELFF.

The gene calls are TRBV30 and TRBJ1-2; weak D call: TRBD1 (5 bases). This CDR3 has 14 amino acids. V shed 6 bases and J shed 4 bases, with 18 bases lying between them. Germline V gene data show CDR1 as GTSNPN and CDR2 as SVGIG (reference sequence). The CDR3 DNA sequence: TGTGCCTGCAATCTTCCGGGACGGCCCTATGGCTACACCTTC. It yields the protein CACNLPGRPYGYTF.

In this sample, this clone turned up a few times. CDR3 in DNA: TGTGCCAGCAGCGTGGAAGGGACAGTAGCCCGGGGGCAGTATTTT. It yields the protein CASSVEGTVARGQYF. The rearrangement uses TRBV9 and TRBJ2-3; 7 positions agree with TRBD1. Per germline, CDR1 SGDLS and CDR2 YYNGEE. V lost 2 bases, J lost 11 bases, and 14 bases stayed unmatched. The CDR3 extends over 15 amino acids.

The chain combines TRBV11-2 with TRBJ2-1; TRBD2 matches 7 bases. V trimming: 5 bases; J trimming: 8 bases; junction bases outside the gene matches: 6. This CDR3 is built from 13 residues. The germline gives CDR1 SGHAT, CDR2 FQNNGV. The DNA of the CDR3 is TGTGCCAGCAGCGGTCGGCGGGAGTATGAGCAGTTCTTC. It codes for CASSGRREYEQFF. Full variable domain (missing parts from reference TRBV11-2 and TRBJ2-1): EAGVAQSPRYKIIEKRQSVAFWCNPISGHATLYWYQQILGQGPKLLIQFQNNGVVDDSQLPKDRFSAERLKGVDSTLKIQPAKLEDSAVYLCASSGRREYEQFFGPGTRLTVL.

V and J are TRBV2 and TRBJ2-5, with a tentative D call TRBD1 (6 bases). The length of the CDR3 is 15 residues. Germline-derived CDR1 and CDR2 are SNHLY and FYNNEI. V gave up 2 bases and J gave up 5 bases, with 15 bases separating them. As DNA, the CDR3 is TGTGCCAGCAGTGAACAGGGGCTGGAGACGGAGACCCAGTACTTC. It specifies CASSEQGLETETQYF.

V usage is TRBV12-5 and J usage is TRBJ1-1, with 10 bases aligning to TRBD1. Per the germline V gene, CDR1 is LGHNT and CDR2 is FRNRAP. J gave up 3 bases and V 10 bases, and 2 bases lay outside the gene matches. The CDR3 has 12 residues. The CDR3 bases are TGTGCTACTGGGACAGGGGACACTGAAGCTTTCTTT. It codes for CATGTGDTEAFF.

The V gene is TRBV18, the J gene TRBJ1-6, with D unresolved. V was cut by 6 bases and J by 0 bases, with 9 bases left in between. Germline V gene data show CDR1 as KGHSH and CDR2 as LQKENI. The CDR3 spans 15 residues. CDR3 amino acids: CASSYDISYNSPLHF. As DNA, the CDR3 is TGTGCCAGCTCCTATGACATCTCCTATAATTCACCCCTCCACTTT.

This clone was seen only a few times. The V gene is TRBV3-1 (or the pseudogene TRBV3-2), the J gene TRBJ2-2; 10 positions match TRBD2. Germline values: CDR1 LGHDT, CDR2 YNNKEL (reference sequence). Losses at the gene ends were 0 bases for V and 5 bases for J; bases not matched to a gene: 0. The CDR3 is 15 amino acids. Written as DNA, the CDR3 is TGTGCCAGCAGCCAAGATAGCGGGAGGACCGGGGAGCTGTTTTTT. Translating it yields CASSQDSGRTGELFF.

The table lists this clone with a few counts. The V gene is TRBV18, the J gene TRBJ1-5; TRBD1 matches at 7 bases. After removal of 6 bases from V and 0 bases from J, the junction contained 5 bases not matched to a gene. CDR3 length equals 15 residues. Germline V CDR1 and CDR2: KGHSH, LQKENI. Written as DNA, the CDR3 is TGTGCCAGCTCTGAGGGACAGTTTAGCAATCAGCCCCAGCATTTT. As protein: CASSEGQFSNQPQHF.

The CDR3 bases are TGTGCCAGCAGCTTAGGAGCAGGAGGAGGATCACCCCTCCACTTT. It is translated as CASSLGAGGGSPLHF. The chain employs TRBV7-2 and TRBJ1-6; D uncertain. CDR1 is SGHTA, CDR2 FQGNSA, per germline. The V gene lost 1 base and the J gene lost 10 bases, with 14 bases spanning the gap. This CDR3 spans 15 amino acids.

The genes are TRBV3-1 (or the pseudogene TRBV3-2) and TRBJ1-1; D remains ambiguous. V was pared by 4 bases and J by 1 base, with 4 bases between. The CDR3 spans 12 residues. Germline CDR1 LGHDT, CDR2 YNNKEL (reference sequence). As DNA, the CDR3 is TGTGCCAGCAGCCGGACGAACACTGAAGCTTTCTTT. Amino acids: CASSRTNTEAFF.

This clone was detected only a few times. This chain joins TRBV5-4 and TRBJ2-2, with D unresolved. The CDR3 consists of 15 residues. Germline assignment: CDR1 SGHNT and CDR2 YYREEE (reference sequence). The germline V and J ends were trimmed by 1 base and 0 bases, with 7 bases remaining between them. The CDR3 DNA reads TGTGCCAGCAGCTTGTTGTCAGCGAACACCGGGGAGCTGTTTTTT. This sequence encodes CASSLLSANTGELFF.

This chain uses TRBV5-1 with TRBJ2-1, with 12 bases fitting TRBD1. This CDR3 spans 16 amino acids. Germline assignment: CDR1 SGHRS and CDR2 YFSETQ. The V segment lost 2 bases and the J segment 8 bases; nucleotides outside the gene matches: 8. The CDR3 reads CASSLSGTGGFDEQFF. CDR3 coding DNA: TGCGCCAGCAGCTTATCCGGGACAGGGGGCTTCGATGAGCAGTTCTTC. Full variable domain (remainder filled in from reference TRBV5-1 and TRBJ2-1): KAGVTQTPRYLIKTRGQQVTLSCSPISGHRSVSWYQQTPGQGLQFLFEYFSETQRNKGNFPGRFSGRQFSNSRSEMNVSTLELGDSALYLCASSLSGTGGFDEQFFGPGTRLTVL.

This chain uses TRBV19 with TRBJ2-3; a possible D gene is TRBD1 (6 bases). Trimming took 8 bases from V and 1 from J, leaving 10 bases between them. This CDR3 has 13 residues. From germline, CDR1 is LNHDA and CDR2 SQIVND (reference sequence). In DNA form, the CDR3 reads TGTGCCAGTGGAACAGGGCGCACAGATACGCAGTATTTT. Protein product: CASGTGRTDTQYF.

The chain couples TRBV3-1 (or the pseudogene TRBV3-2) to TRBJ1-1; D may be TRBD1 (6 bases). This CDR3 spans 14 amino acids. V was trimmed by 4 bases and J by 3 bases, leaving 12 bases between them. CDR1 and CDR2 from the germline V gene are LGHDT and YNNKEL (reference sequence). CDR3: CASSLPHRDTEAFF. The CDR3 nucleotides are TGTGCCAGCAGCCTACCCCACAGGGACACTGAAGCTTTCTTT.

The V call is TRBV6-5, the J call TRBJ2-7; 9 bases are shared with TRBD2. This CDR3 spans 15 amino acids. The J segment lost 2 bases and the V segment lost 2 bases, leaving 4 bases of the junction unmatched. The germline gives CDR1 MNHEY, CDR2 SVGAGI. CDR3 in amino acids: CASSYKTSGPYEQYF. The DNA for the CDR3 is TGTGCCAGCAGTTACAAGACTAGCGGCCCCTACGAGCAGTACTTC.

This sequence joins TRBV30 and TRBJ2-2; 16 bases agree with TRBD2. This CDR3 is built from 15 residues. Germline trimming cut 4 bases from V and 7 bases from J; bases unmatched to any gene: 3. Germline loops: CDR1 GTSNPN, CDR2 SVGIG (reference sequence). This chain's CDR3 is CAWTGTSGRGGELFF. The CDR3 DNA follows: TGTGCCTGGACGGGGACTAGCGGGAGGGGCGGGGAGCTGTTTTTT.

V usage is TRBV12-2 and J usage is TRBJ2-1; TRBD2 is the table's D call and was not checked against the DNA. TRBV12-2 is an annotated pseudogene. The CDR3 has 17 amino acids. CDR3 sequence reads: CASRFASSGYPYNEQFF. The DNA for the CDR3 is TGTGCAAGTCGCTTCGCCAGCAGCGGGTATCCCTACAATGAGCAGTTCTTC.

The chain recombines TRBV2 with TRBJ1-1; the D gene is possibly TRBD1 (6 bases). The V end lost 8 bases, the J end lost 0 bases, and 10 bases lay between the germline ends. The germline V gene encodes CDR1 SNHLY and CDR2 FYNNEI. The length of the CDR3 is 13 residues. The CDR3 protein is CASSGTMNTEAFF. Here the CDR3 DNA reads TGTGCCAGCTCGGGGACAATGAACACTGAAGCTTTCTTT.

This clone occurred a few times. J is TRBJ2-1 and V is TRBV7-9; D is tentatively TRBD1 or TRBD2 (5 bases each). CDR3 length: 12 amino acids. Looked up from germline, CDR1 is SEHNR and CDR2 is FQNEAQ (reference sequence). V lost 4 bases to trimming and J lost 6 bases, with 7 bases between them. The DNA of the CDR3 is TGTGCCAGCAGCTCCGGGGCCAATGAGCAGTTCTTC. This gives the protein CASSSGANEQFF.

The CDR3, as DNA: TGTGCCAGCAGCTTAAGAGGGGGGACTAACTATGGCTACACCTTC. This translates into CASSLRGGTNYGYTF. J is TRBJ1-2 and V is TRBV7-3; D is perhaps TRBD1 (6 bases). CDR1 is SGHTA and CDR2 is FQGTGA in the germline V gene. The CDR3 extends over 15 amino acids. V was cut by 1 base and J by 0 bases, with 9 bases left in between.

V is TRBV12-5 and J is TRBJ2-3; tentatively, D is TRBD1 or TRBD2 (5 bases each). Germline V gives CDR1 LGHNT, CDR2 FRNRAP. This CDR3 is built from 18 residues. V lost 2 bases, J lost 0 bases, and 18 bases lay in between. CDR3 residues: CASGLLRDGQFSTDTQYF. The CDR3 DNA reads as TGTGCTAGTGGTTTGCTCCGGGACGGGCAGTTTAGCACAGATACGCAGTATTTT.

This chain connects TRBV3-1 (or the pseudogene TRBV3-2) to TRBJ2-3, with 9 bases lining up with TRBD2. This CDR3 is built from 13 residues. After removal of 8 bases from V and 6 bases from J, the junction contained 6 bases not matched to a gene. Germline lookup yields CDR1 LGHDT and CDR2 YNNKEL (reference sequence). The CDR3 loop reads CASEAGGSDTQYF. The CDR3 DNA is TGTGCCAGCGAGGCGGGAGGGTCGGATACGCAGTATTTT.

The chain carries TRBV27 and TRBJ1-6; D not certain. V lost 4 bases, J lost 11 bases, and 9 bases lay in between. CDR3 length: 12 amino acids. Germline CDR1 and CDR2: MNHEY and SMNVEV (reference sequence). The CDR3 region is CASSSIGTPLHF. The CDR3 bases are TGTGCCAGCAGTTCCATCGGGACACCCCTCCACTTT.

This clone has just one count. The chain uses TRBV7-2 and TRBJ1-6, with unresolved D. CDR1 is SGHTA and CDR2 is FQGNSA in the germline V gene. V was trimmed by 2 bases and J by 5 bases, leaving 7 bases between them. The CDR3 loop spans 14 amino acids. CDR3 loop: CASSLLGDNSPLHF. The CDR3 DNA sequence: TGTGCCAGCAGCTTATTGGGTGATAATTCACCCCTCCACTTT.